The clone carrying this TCR beta chain occurred a few times. The antigen is unknown. This record comes from a study of human T cells and chemical hapten exposure. Study information: Patients were given diphenylcyclopropenone on the scalp weekly across the roughly 24-week study. Recorded diagnoses among the mostly female patients were alopecia areata, totalis or universalis.

Stated time point: patch test 3, about 24 weeks after DPC sensitization. Treatment specified: therapeutic diphenylcyclopropenone sensitization with weekly scalp DPC. The study's findings and limits: Unchanged with DPC sensitization were TCRs above 1 in 1000 frequency.

The V and J ends lost 10 bases and 0 bases respectively, with 20 bases between them. Germline lookup yields CDR1 ENHRY and CDR2 SYGVKD. This CDR3 region has 16 residues. In the authors' workflow: Sequenced samples showed a median of roughly 99,000 TCRs each, with counts running from about 20,000 to 690,000. TCRdb analysed the RACE reads with MiXCR anew, one entry per CDR3 protein. The V and J calls shown here were made by TCRdb, not taken from the authors' results. This sample has approximately 97,000 distinct CDR3 sequences, with roughly 27% found just once. The receptor was derived from a man aged 35-49 years with alopecia areata. Some clones in this sample may be carry-over from other donors' samples. This rearrangement joins TRBV10-3 to TRBJ2-3; D may be TRBD2 (5 bases). Specimen: whole blood, collected in connection with sensitization to the hapten diphenylcyclopropenone (DPC). The CDR3 DNA follows: TGTGCCACATACGATACGAGCGGTAAGAGCACAGATACGCAGTATTTT. Its translation is CATYDTSGKSTDTQYF.